This section outlines one T cell receptor beta chain sequence together with its context. After removal of 7 bases from V and 2 bases from J, the junction contained 12 bases not matched to a gene. The CDR3 runs to 15 residues. The germline V gene encodes CDR1 SQVTM and CDR2 ANQGSEA. The authors reverse transcribed 0.5 to 1 ug RNA with random hexamers. TCRdb itself ran the immunoSEQ multiplex PCR reads through MiXCR, one entry per CDR3 protein. The sample lists 200,000 or so distinct CDR3 sequences, under 97% seen once, with more than 0.08% in the top ten. The diagnostic criteria were recently defined, and patients with Susac syndrome met them for definite or probable disease. It was negative isolation that provided the CD8+ and CD4+ T cells, whereas TEMRA cells were enriched by FACS. The data were taken from a study of CD8 T cells in Susac syndrome.

The TCR sequence derives from a human donor with Susac syndrome. The rearrangement links TRBV29-1 to TRBJ2-7, with 9 bases lining up with TRBD1. Sequences were obtained from CD4+ T cells from PBMCs. CDR3 DNA sequence: TGCAGCGCCGAAGAGGGACAGGGAGCCGCCTACGAGCAGTACTTC. This encodes CSAEEGQGAAYEQYF.